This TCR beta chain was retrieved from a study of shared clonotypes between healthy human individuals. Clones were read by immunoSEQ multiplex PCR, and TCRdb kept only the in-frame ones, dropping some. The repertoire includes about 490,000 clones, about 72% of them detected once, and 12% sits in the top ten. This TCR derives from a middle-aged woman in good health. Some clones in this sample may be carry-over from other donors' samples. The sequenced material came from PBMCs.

This CDR3 reads CASSDRGRGDNEQFF. For the CDR3, the DNA is TGCGCCAGCAGTGATCGGGGAAGGGGAGACAATGAGCAGTTCTTC. This chain links TRBV10-2 with TRBJ2-1; D is perhaps TRBD1 or TRBD2 (5 bases each). CDR1 and CDR2 from the germline V gene are WSHSY and SAAADI. This CDR3 region has 15 residues. V was clipped by 3 bases and J by 5 bases, with 14 bases between them.